Shown below are 32 T cell receptor beta chains from a single sample sequenced in a study of cytomegalovirus exposure and HLA in healthy donors. PCR was performed using 60 Vbeta and 13 Jbeta primers. The data were produced by immunoSEQ multiplex PCR, yet TCRdb's version contains in-frame clones alone and is incomplete. The table includes around 100,000 clones, 78% detected once. The sequenced sample consisted of PBMCs. The receptor set was obtained from a woman aged 40 to 49 in good health and CMV-seronegative.

V is TRBV9 and J is TRBJ2-1; 11 nucleotides agree with TRBD2. Trimming took 7 bases from V and 5 from J; bases not matched to a gene: 2. Germline CDR1 is SGDLS and CDR2 is YYNGEE. CDR3 size: 13 residues. CDR3 residues: CASGLAGNNEQFF. In DNA form, the CDR3 reads TGTGCCAGCGGACTAGCGGGTAACAATGAGCAGTTCTTC.

This clone was detected only once. The V and J genes are TRBV18 and TRBJ2-5; 9 bases are shared with TRBD1. J lost 6 bases, V lost 3 bases, and 8 bases had no gene match. Germline V gene data show CDR1 as KGHSH and CDR2 as LQKENI. The CDR3 contains 15 residues. The CDR3 sequence is CASSPPGTGLKTQYF. CDR3 DNA sequence: TGTGCCAGCTCACCTCCCGGGACAGGGTTGAAGACCCAGTACTTC.

This clone was recorded a few times. The rearrangement joins TRBV19 to TRBJ2-1, with 7 nucleotides matching TRBD2. V lost 6 bases to trimming and J lost 0 bases; unmatched junction nucleotides: 5. The CDR3 consists of 15 residues. CDR1 LNHDA and CDR2 SQIVND come from the germline V gene (reference sequence). The CDR3 DNA reads TGTGCCAGTAGCAGGGAGGGGAGCTCCTACAATGAGCAGTTCTTC. Protein sequence: CASSREGSSYNEQFF.

The rearrangement uses TRBV7-9 and TRBJ2-7; D is undetermined. V gave up 5 bases and J gave up 8 bases, with 25 bases separating them. Germline V gives CDR1 SEHNR, CDR2 FQNEAQ (reference sequence). This CDR3 is built from 16 residues. CDR3 bases: TGTGCCAGCAGCCCCGATGGTGGCGGCCCCGGTAAAAAGCAGTACTTC. This translates into CASSPDGGGPGKKQYF.

The chain uses TRBV19 and TRBJ1-3, with 9 bases that match TRBD1. CDR1 LNHDA and CDR2 SQIVND come from the germline V gene (reference sequence). The length of the CDR3 is 18 residues. The V gene end was trimmed by 9 bases and the J gene end by 2 bases; junction bases not matched to a gene: 17. DNA of the CDR3: TGTGCCAGCTCGAGGCGGGGACAGGGTGAAGTCGCTGGAAACACCATATATTTT. It translates to CASSRRGQGEVAGNTIYF.

V is TRBV9 and J is TRBJ2-2; tentative D call: TRBD2 (6 bases). The V end lost 3 bases, the J end lost 0 bases, and 18 bases lay between the germline ends. Germline assignment: CDR1 SGDLS and CDR2 YYNGEE. The CDR3 runs to 18 residues. Here the CDR3 DNA reads TGTGCCAGCAGCGGGGGGGTCCTACACACCGCGAACACCGGGGAGCTGTTTTTT. It specifies CASSGGVLHTANTGELFF. Variable domain in full (rest from reference TRBV9 and TRBJ2-2): DSGVTQTPKHLITATGQRVTLRCSPRSGDLSVYWYQQSLDQGLQFLIQYYNGEERAKGNILERFSAQQFPDLHSELNLSSLELGDSALYFCASSGGVLHTANTGELFFGEGSRLTVL.

The chain is built from TRBV11-1 and TRBJ2-1, with TRBD2 matching over 13 bases. The CDR3 extends over 18 amino acids. After removal of 3 bases from V and 5 bases from J, the junction contained 10 bases not matched to a gene. Per germline, CDR1 SGHAT and CDR2 FQDESV (reference sequence). CDR3 DNA: TGTGCCAGCAGCTTCCCCCGGGCCACTAGCGGGGGGGACAATGAGCAGTTCTTC. Its translation: CASSFPRATSGGDNEQFF.

This clone was found many times. The gene calls are TRBV28 and TRBJ1-2, with TRBD1 identical over 7 bases. Germline CDR1 is MDHEN and CDR2 is SYDVKM. The CDR3 sequence is 14 residues long. V shed 3 bases, J shed 7 bases, and the junction held 8 bases outside the gene matches. The CDR3 loop reads CASSLTGQSGGYTF. CDR3 bases: TGTGCCAGCAGTTTGACAGGGCAGAGCGGTGGCTACACCTTC.

The chain recombines TRBV5-1 with TRBJ2-3; 11 nucleotides line up with TRBD2. The germline V gene has CDR1 SGHRS and CDR2 YFSETQ. V lost 2 bases, J lost 4 bases, and 6 bases stayed unmatched. CDR3 size: 16 residues. In DNA, the CDR3 is TGCGCCAGCAGCTTCCAATCTAGCGGGAGGCCAGATACGCAGTATTTT. This encodes CASSFQSSGRPDTQYF.

This clone was seen more than once but under ten times. This rearrangement joins TRBV28 to TRBJ1-3, with 11 bases matching TRBD1. The germline CDR1 and CDR2 sequences are MDHEN and SYDVKM. This CDR3 comprises 16 residues. Unmatched junction bases numbered 12, after V lost 6 bases and J lost 8 bases. The CDR3 DNA is TGTGCCAGCAGACCCAAACCCGGGACAGGGGGTTACACCATATATTTT. Protein product: CASRPKPGTGGYTIYF.

The rearrangement uses TRBV28 and TRBJ1-5; D is uncertain. Trimming removed 2 bases from V and 0 bases from J, with 14 bases in between. Germline V lookup: CDR1 MDHEN, CDR2 SYDVKM. The CDR3 runs 17 residues. This chain's CDR3 is CASSLGEGSDSNQPQHF. Here the CDR3 DNA reads TGTGCCAGCAGTTTAGGGGAGGGATCCGATAGCAATCAGCCCCAGCATTTT.

This clone was observed once. This rearrangement joins TRBV2 to TRBJ2-2; 7 bases agree with TRBD2. V was clipped by 7 bases and J by 5 bases; unmatched bases: 10. In germline, CDR1 is SNHLY, CDR2 FYNNEI. The CDR3 loop spans 15 amino acids. CDR3 coding DNA: TGTGCCAGCACCCCACTAGCGCAAGTTACCGGGGAGCTGTTTTTT. Protein product: CASTPLAQVTGELFF.

V gene TRBV19 combines with J gene TRBJ2-6; 10 bases are shared with TRBD1. The germline V gene has CDR1 LNHDA and CDR2 SQIVND (reference sequence). The CDR3 covers 19 residues. J gave up 0 bases and V 5 bases, and 10 bases lay outside the gene matches. For the CDR3, the DNA is TGTGCCAGTAGTGGATCCGGGACAGGGGACCTCTCTGGGGCCAACGTCCTGACTTTC. Protein product: CASSGSGTGDLSGANVLTF.

The rearrangement uses TRBV12-5 and TRBJ2-6, with D possibly being TRBD2 (6 bases). With 5 bases removed from V and 0 bases from J, the gap between germline ends came to 11 bases. The V gene's germline CDR1 is LGHNT and CDR2 FRNRAP. The CDR3 is made up of 16 amino acids. The CDR3 loop is CASGTSKRSGANVLTF. In DNA form, the CDR3 reads TGTGCTAGTGGTACTAGCAAGCGCTCTGGGGCCAACGTCCTGACTTTC.

The V call is TRBV30, the J call TRBJ1-6; D is possibly TRBD1 (6 bases). The CDR3 contains 14 residues. Germline V gene data show CDR1 as GTSNPN and CDR2 as SVGIG (reference sequence). The V gene lost 3 bases and the J gene lost 7 bases, with 13 bases spanning the gap. For the CDR3, the DNA is TGTGCCTGGAGCCTCGGGACACCCAATTCACCCCTCCACTTT. Amino acids: CAWSLGTPNSPLHF.

This chain uses TRBV7-2 with TRBJ2-2; D possibly corresponds to TRBD1 (8 bases). Germline assignment: CDR1 SGHTA and CDR2 FQGNSA. The CDR3 covers 15 residues. V lost 4 bases to trimming and J lost 4 bases, with 13 bases between them. In DNA, the CDR3 is TGTGCCAGCAGCTCGAACAGGGGGGGCACCGGGGAGCTGTTTTTT. This encodes CASSSNRGGTGELFF.

The V gene is TRBV11-2, the J gene TRBJ1-6, with D maybe TRBD1 (6 bases). The CDR3 has 14 amino acids. Germline values: CDR1 SGHAT, CDR2 FQNNGV. V was clipped by 3 bases and J by 10 bases, with 13 bases between them. CDR3 in amino acids: CASSFGTPNSPLHF. The CDR3 DNA reads TGTGCCAGCAGCTTTGGGACACCTAACTCACCCCTCCACTTT.

This chain connects TRBV7-9 to TRBJ1-2; no reliable D call. This CDR3 spans 13 amino acids. The germline V gene has CDR1 SEHNR and CDR2 FQNEAQ (reference sequence). V was trimmed by 1 base and J by 8 bases, leaving 11 bases between them. The CDR3 DNA follows: TGTGCCAGCAGCTTAGAACCGTCACGGGGCTACACCTTC. It specifies CASSLEPSRGYTF.

The J gene is TRBJ2-2, the V gene TRBV2; 7 nucleotides line up with TRBD1. There are 16 residues in the CDR3. V was pared by 7 bases and J by 6 bases, with 14 bases of the junction left unmatched. The germline V gene encodes CDR1 SNHLY and CDR2 FYNNEI. The CDR3 DNA is TGTGCCAGCAACGTTGAGAGGGGGCTAGGTCCCGGGGAGCTGTTTTTT. Residues: CASNVERGLGPGELFF.

The V call is TRBV28, the J call TRBJ2-7; perhaps TRBD2 as D (6 bases). In germline, CDR1 is MDHEN, CDR2 SYDVKM. The CDR3 is 13 amino acids. V lost 10 bases, J lost 2 bases, and 15 bases lay in between. The CDR3 DNA reads TGTGCCACCAAAAGCGGGTATCCCTACGAGCAGTACTTC. Translating gives CATKSGYPYEQYF.

This sequence joins TRBV6-5 and TRBJ1-2; 7 nucleotides align to TRBD1. With V trimmed by 4 bases and J by 4 bases, 12 bases remained unmatched. This CDR3 spans 16 amino acids. In germline, CDR1 is MNHEY, CDR2 SVGAGI. The CDR3 reads CASSSVGTAVGYGYTF. CDR3 bases: TGTGCCAGCAGTTCCGTCGGGACAGCGGTGGGCTATGGCTACACCTTC.

The chain combines TRBV12-5 with TRBJ2-6; the match to TRBD1 covers 7 bases. The germline CDR1 and CDR2 sequences are LGHNT and FRNRAP. The CDR3 covers 20 residues. J gave up 0 bases and V 2 bases, and 13 bases lay outside the gene matches. This CDR3 reads CASGLSLDRVKGSGANVLTF. The CDR3 DNA sequence: TGTGCTAGTGGTTTGAGCCTAGACAGGGTAAAAGGCTCTGGGGCCAACGTCCTGACTTTC.

The gene calls are TRBV28 and TRBJ2-1, with TRBD1 identical over 8 bases. The junction had 7 bases not matched to a gene; V was cut back by 5 bases and J by 1 base. CDR1 is MDHEN and CDR2 is SYDVKM in the germline V gene. This CDR3 comprises 16 residues. This chain's CDR3 is CASSSQQGGSYNEQFF. The CDR3, as DNA: TGTGCCAGCAGTAGTCAACAGGGGGGTTCCTACAATGAGCAGTTCTTC.

This rearrangement joins TRBV28 to TRBJ2-7, with a weak D call TRBD1 (6 bases). This CDR3 region has 16 residues. Germline V gene sequence: CDR1 MDHEN, CDR2 SYDVKM. Trimming left V 3 bases short and J 5 bases short, with 20 bases between. Written as DNA, the CDR3 is TGTGCCAGCAGTTTGTCGCCGGGACAAGTCACACACGAGCAGTACTTC. It encodes CASSLSPGQVTHEQYF.

The CDR3 nucleotides are TGTGCCAGCAGTGAATACGCGGCCTACAATGAGCAGTTCTTC. This sequence encodes CASSEYAAYNEQFF. This chain links TRBV25-1 with TRBJ2-1; D gene ambiguous. CDR1 is MGHDK, CDR2 SYGVNS, per germline. The CDR3 runs to 14 residues. Trimming took 0 bases from V and 2 from J, leaving 5 bases between them.

The chain has TRBV7-2 and TRBJ2-7; TRBD1 matches 7 bases. In germline, CDR1 is SGHTA, CDR2 FQGNSA. The length of the CDR3 is 12 residues. V was clipped by 5 bases and J by 2 bases; unmatched bases: 0. CDR3 residues: CASSQGAYEQYF. CDR3 bases: TGTGCCAGCAGCCAGGGGGCCTACGAGCAGTACTTC.

The CDR3 region is CASSVAAGGPYTQYF. The CDR3 DNA is TGTGCCAGCAGCGTAGCAGCGGGAGGCCCCTATACGCAGTATTTT. V usage is TRBV9 and J usage is TRBJ2-3; 9 bases fit TRBD2. V was clipped by 0 bases and J by 7 bases; unmatched bases: 6. In germline, CDR1 is SGDLS, CDR2 YYNGEE. The CDR3 length is 15 residues.

The rearrangement links TRBV29-1 to TRBJ2-5; 9 nucleotides line up with TRBD1. Germline V gene data show CDR1 as SQVTM and CDR2 as ANQGSEA. CDR3 length equals 13 residues. The trim removed 6 bases at V and 5 bases at J, leaving 7 bases unmatched. This chain's CDR3 is CSVIQGAGETQYF. Written as DNA, the CDR3 is TGCAGCGTGATACAGGGGGCCGGGGAGACCCAGTACTTC.

There are a few counts of this clone. V usage is TRBV7-2 and J usage is TRBJ2-1; 7 nucleotides align to TRBD1. CDR1 is SGHTA and CDR2 is FQGNSA in the germline V gene. The CDR3 runs 15 residues. The ends lost 5 bases at V and 2 bases at J; junction bases unmatched: 6. CDR3: CASSVDRVTYNEQFF. CDR3 bases: TGTGCCAGCAGCGTCGACAGGGTGACCTACAATGAGCAGTTCTTC.

The J gene is TRBJ1-1, the V gene TRBV11-2, with a tentative D call TRBD1 (5 bases). Between the trimmed V and J ends, which lost 3 bases and 1 base, there was a span of 6 bases. The CDR3 loop spans 13 amino acids. Germline CDR1 and CDR2: SGHAT and FQNNGV. The CDR3 sequence: CASSFGQNTEAFF. The CDR3 DNA follows: TGTGCCAGCAGCTTTGGACAGAACACTGAAGCTTTCTTT.

V and J are TRBV4-3 and TRBJ1-2; perhaps TRBD1 as D (5 bases). The germline CDR1 and CDR2 sequences are LGHNA and YSLEER. V was shortened by 3 bases and J by 1 base, with 12 bases between the two germline ends. The CDR3 is 15 amino acids. The CDR3 DNA reads as TGCGCCAGCAGCCAGGCCTCGGGGGATAACTATGGCTACACCTTC. Translated: CASSQASGDNYGYTF.

The chain combines TRBV28 with TRBJ2-1, with 9 bases aligning to TRBD2. CDR3 length: 15 amino acids. CDR1 and CDR2 (germline): MDHEN, SYDVKM. V was pared by 4 bases and J by 5 bases, with 6 bases of the junction left unmatched. The CDR3: CASSSGRLADNEQFF. CDR3 in DNA: TGTGCCAGCAGTTCGGGCCGACTAGCGGACAATGAGCAGTTCTTC.